The 18 T cell receptor beta chains below all came from one sample that was sequenced in a study of blood T cell repertoires in COVID-19. Data came from immunoSEQ multiplex PCR; TCRdb stores just in-frame clones and leaves some out. This sample has tens of thousands of clones, with almost 85% found just once. The sample comprised peripheral blood. The receptor set was obtained from a woman in her fifties or sixties with acute or convalescent COVID-19.

The chain carries TRBV3-1 (or the pseudogene TRBV3-2) and TRBJ1-3; D gene ambiguous. Germline-derived CDR1 and CDR2 are LGHDT and YNNKEL (reference sequence). The CDR3 is 14 residues long. The ends were cut back, 3 bases at V and 0 bases at J, with 6 bases in the middle. This CDR3 reads CASSQHSSGNTIYF. CDR3 nucleotide sequence: TGTGCCAGCAGCCAGCACAGCTCTGGAAACACCATATATTTT.

The genes are TRBV10-2 and TRBJ2-2; the D is unclear. CDR1 and CDR2 (germline): WSHSY, SAAADI. V was shortened by 3 bases and J by 7 bases, with 15 bases between the two germline ends. The CDR3 sequence is 15 residues long. The CDR3 region has the DNA TGCGCCAGCAGTGAAAGCGTCAGCCTCGGCGGGGAGCTGTTTTTT. Residues: CASSESVSLGGELFF.

V and J are TRBV10-3 and TRBJ2-7, with TRBD1 identical over 8 bases. This CDR3 contains 15 residues. The germline V gene encodes CDR1 ENHRY and CDR2 SYGVKD. Trimming took 8 bases from V and 1 from J; bases not matched to a gene: 10. The CDR3 DNA reads TGTGCCATCTCCTCGGCGAGACAGGGGTCCTACGAGCAGTACTTC. This codes for CAISSARQGSYEQYF.

This chain uses TRBV3-1 (or the pseudogene TRBV3-2) with TRBJ2-3; D gene unclear. Trimming removed 4 bases at V and 1 base at J, with 9 bases between. The germline V gene has CDR1 LGHDT and CDR2 YNNKEL (reference sequence). CDR3 length equals 14 residues. CDR3 bases: TGTGCCAGCAGCCCCTCCGAGGGCACAGATACGCAGTATTTT. Translating it yields CASSPSEGTDTQYF.

This clone was observed once. CDR3 residues: CASSLALDEQYF. In nucleotides, the CDR3 is TGTGCCAGCAGCTTAGCGTTAGATGAGCAGTACTTC. The chain is built from TRBV11-2 and TRBJ2-7; D ambiguous. This CDR3 spans 12 amino acids. The germline V gene encodes CDR1 SGHAT and CDR2 FQNNGV. V was clipped by 1 base and J by 7 bases, with 8 bases between them.

The chain combines TRBV5-4 with TRBJ1-4, with TRBD1 matching over 8 bases. V trimming: 4 bases; J trimming: 0 bases; junction bases outside the gene matches: 8. This CDR3 region has 17 residues. The germline gives CDR1 SGHNT, CDR2 YYREEE (reference sequence). This CDR3 reads CASSGGGQGATNEKLFF. DNA for the CDR3: TGTGCCAGCAGCGGGGGAGGACAGGGCGCAACTAATGAAAAACTGTTTTTT.

The rearrangement links TRBV19 to TRBJ2-7; possible D gene TRBD2, 5 bases. Germline CDR1 LNHDA, CDR2 SQIVND (reference sequence). The CDR3 consists of 15 residues. With 2 bases removed from V and 3 bases from J, the gap between germline ends came to 14 bases. The CDR3 DNA sequence: TGTGCCAGTAGTATAAGCGGAACTGGAGACTACGAGCAGTACTTC. Translation gives CASSISGTGDYEQYF.

The J gene is TRBJ1-1, the V gene TRBV6-1; D is perhaps TRBD1 (6 bases). Trimming removed 2 bases from V and 4 bases from J, with 14 bases in between. This CDR3 comprises 15 residues. CDR1 is MNHNS, CDR2 SASEGT, per germline. Here the CDR3 DNA reads TGTGCCAGCAGTGAACGAGGAGGGGGGGTCACTGAAGCTTTCTTT. As protein: CASSERGGGVTEAFF.

The CDR3 DNA follows: TGCGCCAGCAGCCAAGGAGAGCAGGCCCCGACCTATGGCTACACCTTC. Amino acid sequence: CASSQGEQAPTYGYTF. The chain combines TRBV4-1 with TRBJ1-2; unclear D gene. The CDR3 length is 16 residues. V was pared by 1 base and J by 4 bases, with 16 bases between. Germline lookup yields CDR1 MGHRA and CDR2 YSYEKL.

CDR3: CASSPPLGRDRGEQYF. The CDR3 nucleotides are TGTGCCAGCTCACCACCGTTGGGCAGGGACAGGGGCGAGCAGTACTTC. The genes are TRBV18 and TRBJ2-7; 10 bases match TRBD1. The ends lost 0 bases at V and 6 bases at J; junction bases unmatched: 8. The CDR3 covers 16 residues. Per germline, CDR1 KGHSH and CDR2 LQKENI.

The V gene is TRBV5-4, the J gene TRBJ2-7; 12 nucleotides align to TRBD2. The CDR3 length is 17 residues. Germline lookup yields CDR1 SGHNT and CDR2 YYREEE (reference sequence). V lost 0 bases and J lost 0; bases outside the gene matches: 4. CDR3 sequence: CASSLDLAGGLSYEQYF. The CDR3 DNA follows: TGTGCCAGCAGCTTGGACCTAGCGGGGGGGCTCTCCTACGAGCAGTACTTC. Drawing the rest from reference TRBV5-4 and TRBJ2-7, the complete variable domain is ETGVTQSPTHLIKTRGQQVTLRCSSQSGHNTVSWYQQALGQGPQFIFQYYREEENGRGNFPPRFSGLQFPNYSSELNVNALELDDSALYLCASSLDLAGGLSYEQYFGPGTRLTVT.

CDR3 sequence: CASSPGGQSYGYTF. The DNA for the CDR3 is TGTGCCAGCAGTCCCGGGGGGCAGAGCTATGGCTACACCTTC. The chain employs TRBV6-6 and TRBJ1-2; tentatively, D is TRBD1 (6 bases). Germline V gene lookup returns CDR1 MNHNY and CDR2 SVGAGI (reference sequence). Trimming took off 5 bases at V and 4 bases at J, with 14 bases between the two ends. This CDR3 spans 14 amino acids.

The chain links TRBV7-9 to TRBJ2-7, with 7 bases fitting TRBD1. V lost 1 base to trimming and J lost 5 bases; unmatched junction nucleotides: 5. Germline values: CDR1 SEHNR, CDR2 FQNEAQ (reference sequence). This CDR3 has 14 residues. Here the CDR3 DNA reads TGTGCCAGCAGCTTAGATATAGGGGGCGACGAGCAGTACTTC. Translated, it gives CASSLDIGGDEQYF. The variable domain in full, with the rest retrieved from reference TRBV7-9 and TRBJ2-7, is DTGVSQNPRHKITKRGQNVTFRCDPISEHNRLYWYRQTLGQGPEFLTYFQNEAQLEKSRLLSDRFSAERPKGSFSTLEIQRTEQGDSAMYLCASSLDIGGDEQYFGPGTRLTVT.

The gene calls are TRBV3-1 (or the pseudogene TRBV3-2) and TRBJ1-5; D is unresolved. This CDR3 spans 15 amino acids. V lost 2 bases to trimming and J lost 2 bases, with 10 bases between them. Germline assignment: CDR1 LGHDT and CDR2 YNNKEL (reference sequence). As DNA, the CDR3 is TGTGCCAGCAGCCAATCGGGTTCTGGCAATCAGCCCCAGCATTTT. Its translation is CASSQSGSGNQPQHF.

The chain links TRBV7-9 to TRBJ2-1; weak D call: TRBD2 (6 bases). The V gene's germline CDR1 is SEHNR and CDR2 FQNEAQ (reference sequence). CDR3 length: 13 residues. With 5 bases removed from V and 3 bases from J, the gap between germline ends came to 8 bases. Written as DNA, the CDR3 is TGTGCCAGCAGCACGGGACTCTACAATGAGCAGTTCTTC. It codes for CASSTGLYNEQFF.

The rearrangement uses TRBV7-8 and TRBJ1-4; TRBD1 aligns across 8 bases. Germline values: CDR1 SGHVS, CDR2 FQNEAQ. The CDR3 runs 16 residues. V trimming: 5 bases; J trimming: 0 bases; junction bases outside the gene matches: 5. The CDR3 bases are TGTGCCAGCAGCCTGGGACAGGCAACAACTAATGAAAAACTGTTTTTT. It translates to CASSLGQATTNEKLFF.

This rearrangement joins TRBV27 to TRBJ2-6, with D perhaps TRBD2 (5 bases). The CDR3 consists of 16 residues. Germline V CDR1 and CDR2: MNHEY, SMNVEV (reference sequence). The germline V and J ends were trimmed by 5 bases and 3 bases, with 14 bases remaining between them. This chain's CDR3 is CASSLRVGYGANVLTF. DNA for the CDR3: TGTGCCAGCAGTCTGAGGGTGGGTTATGGGGCCAACGTCCTGACTTTC.

The sample holds one count of this clone. The V gene is TRBV4-3, the J gene TRBJ1-1; D gene uncertain. The CDR3 spans 14 residues. Germline CDR1 is LGHNA and CDR2 is YSLEER. Trimming removed 1 base at V and 0 bases at J, with 6 bases between. The CDR3 DNA reads as TGCGCCAGCAGCCAAGTCGGGGTGAACACTGAAGCTTTCTTT. This encodes CASSQVGVNTEAFF.